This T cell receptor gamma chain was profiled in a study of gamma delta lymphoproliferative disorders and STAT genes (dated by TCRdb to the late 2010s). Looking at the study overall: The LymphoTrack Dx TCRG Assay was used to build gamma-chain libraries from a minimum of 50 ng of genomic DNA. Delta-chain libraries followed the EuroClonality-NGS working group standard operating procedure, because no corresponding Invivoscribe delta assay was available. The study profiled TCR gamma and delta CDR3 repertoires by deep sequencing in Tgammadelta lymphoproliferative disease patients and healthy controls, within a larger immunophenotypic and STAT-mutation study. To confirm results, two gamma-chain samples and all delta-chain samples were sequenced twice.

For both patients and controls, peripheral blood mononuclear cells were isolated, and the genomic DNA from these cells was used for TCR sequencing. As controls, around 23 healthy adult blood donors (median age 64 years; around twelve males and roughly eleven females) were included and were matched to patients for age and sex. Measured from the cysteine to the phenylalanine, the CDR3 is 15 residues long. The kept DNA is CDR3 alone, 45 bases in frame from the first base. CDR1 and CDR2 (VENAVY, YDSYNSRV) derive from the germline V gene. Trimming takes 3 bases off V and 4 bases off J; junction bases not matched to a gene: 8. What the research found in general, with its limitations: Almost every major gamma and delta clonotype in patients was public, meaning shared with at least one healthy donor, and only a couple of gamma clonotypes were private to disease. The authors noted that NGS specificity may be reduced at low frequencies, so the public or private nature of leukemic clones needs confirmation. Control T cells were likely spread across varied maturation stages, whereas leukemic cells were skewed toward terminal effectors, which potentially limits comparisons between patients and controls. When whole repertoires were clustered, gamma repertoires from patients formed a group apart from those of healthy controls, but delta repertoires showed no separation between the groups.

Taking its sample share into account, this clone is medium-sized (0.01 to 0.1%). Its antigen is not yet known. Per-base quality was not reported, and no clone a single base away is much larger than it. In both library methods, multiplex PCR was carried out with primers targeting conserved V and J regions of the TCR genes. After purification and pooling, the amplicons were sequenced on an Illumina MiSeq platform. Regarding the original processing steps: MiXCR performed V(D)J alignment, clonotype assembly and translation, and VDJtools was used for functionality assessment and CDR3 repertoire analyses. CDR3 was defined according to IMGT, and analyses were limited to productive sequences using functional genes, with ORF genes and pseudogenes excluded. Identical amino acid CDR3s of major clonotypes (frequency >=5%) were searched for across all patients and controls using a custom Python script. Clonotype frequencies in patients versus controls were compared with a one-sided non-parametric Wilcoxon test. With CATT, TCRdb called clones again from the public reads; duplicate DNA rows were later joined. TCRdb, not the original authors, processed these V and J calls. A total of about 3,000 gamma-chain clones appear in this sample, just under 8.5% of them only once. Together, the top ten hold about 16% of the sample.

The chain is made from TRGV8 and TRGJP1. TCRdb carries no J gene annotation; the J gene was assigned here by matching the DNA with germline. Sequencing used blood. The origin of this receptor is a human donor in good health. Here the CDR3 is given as CATWDPLGTGWFKIF. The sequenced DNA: TGTGCCACCTGGGATCCTTTAGGCACTGGTTGGTTCAAGATATTT.